Reported below is one T cell receptor beta chain. The entry originates in a study of T cells after posttransplantation cyclophosphamide. Clones were sequenced by immunoSEQ multiplex PCR, and TCRdb holds only the in-frame ones, with some missing. The sample has 15,000 to 20,000 clones, approximately 74% seen once; the top ten hold roughly 27%. The trim removed 7 bases at V and 4 bases at J, leaving 11 bases unmatched. CDR3 size: 14 residues. Germline CDR1 reads SQVTM; CDR2 reads ANQGSEA. Busulfan-fludarabine conditioning, marrow transplant, and cyclophosphamide on days +3 and +4 were administered. Sequenced material: PBMCs, taken after an allogeneic stem cell transplant with post-transplant cyclophosphamide. The origin of this receptor is a male patient aged 25-45 years who received an allogeneic stem cell transplant from a related donor, was CMV-positive, and had acute GVHD only. Some T cells may originate from the graft donor. The chain links TRBV29-1 to TRBJ2-3; 7 bases match TRBD1. CDR3 coding DNA: TGCAGCGCTTCGCGACAGGGTCTTGCAGATACGCAGTATTTT. Encoded protein: CSASRQGLADTQYF.